This T cell receptor (beta chain) appears in the sequencing data of a study of T cells in Graves' hyperthyroidism and ophthalmopathy. PBMCs were derived from 10 ml fresh peripheral blood. This clonotype has ten or more counts. Germline assignment: CDR1 MDHEN and CDR2 SYDVKM. The CDR3 runs 16 residues. The ends were cut back, 5 bases at V and 0 bases at J, with 14 bases in the middle. Authors of the study amplified TCR beta CDR3 regions from RNA transcripts. Using the HTBI primer set, a first-round RT-PCR was run on the TCR CDR3. MiXCR was run by TCRdb on the multiplex PCR reads, yielding one entry per CDR3 protein. The sample holds approximately 700,000 distinct CDR3 sequences, 16% seen once.

The sample comprised blood. This clonotype was obtained from a man aged 18 to 29 with Graves' hyperthyroidism. V usage is TRBV28 and J usage is TRBJ2-4, with D possibly TRBD2 on 7 matching bases. CDR3 region: CASSKRGARAKNIQYF. The DNA for the CDR3 is TGTGCCAGCAGTAAACGGGGGGCGCGAGCCAAAAACATTCAGTACTTC.